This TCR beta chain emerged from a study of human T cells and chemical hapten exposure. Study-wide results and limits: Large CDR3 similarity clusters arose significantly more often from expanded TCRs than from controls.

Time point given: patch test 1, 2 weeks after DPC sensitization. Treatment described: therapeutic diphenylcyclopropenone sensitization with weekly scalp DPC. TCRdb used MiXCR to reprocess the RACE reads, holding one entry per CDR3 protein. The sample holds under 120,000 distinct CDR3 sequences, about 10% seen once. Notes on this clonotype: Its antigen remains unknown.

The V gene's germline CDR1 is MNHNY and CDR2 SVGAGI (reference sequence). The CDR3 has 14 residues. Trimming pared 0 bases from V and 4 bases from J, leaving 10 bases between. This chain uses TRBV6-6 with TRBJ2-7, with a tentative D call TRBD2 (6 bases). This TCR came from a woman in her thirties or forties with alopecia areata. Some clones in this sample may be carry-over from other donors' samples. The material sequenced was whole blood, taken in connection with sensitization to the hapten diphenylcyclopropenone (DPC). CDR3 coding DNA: TGTGCCAGCAGTTACTCGGGTAGCGGTTACGAGCAGTACTTC. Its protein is CASSYSGSGYEQYF.